This T cell receptor (beta chain) was documented in a study of cytomegalovirus exposure and HLA in healthy donors. Broader study findings: For TCR beta chains, V- and J-gene trimming was later linked to a missense DCLRE1C variant.

As concerns this clone: The antigen remains undetermined.

Researchers ran the PCR with 60 Vbeta and 13 Jbeta primers. Assay: immunoSEQ multiplex PCR; the TCRdb copy retains only in-frame clones and omits some. The sample shows tens of thousands of clones, approximately 60% of them seen only once. The source is a woman aged 45 to 65 in good health and CMV-seronegative. The source material was PBMCs.

DNA for the CDR3: TGTGCCAGCAGTTGGCGGGAGGGCGAATTTGGGCAGTACTTC. Translating gives CASSWREGEFGQYF. The rearrangement links TRBV27 to TRBJ2-7; 9 bases match TRBD2. V lost 4 bases to trimming and J lost 9 bases; unmatched junction nucleotides: 10. This CDR3 region has 14 residues. CDR1 and CDR2 from the germline V gene are MNHEY and SMNVEV (reference sequence).